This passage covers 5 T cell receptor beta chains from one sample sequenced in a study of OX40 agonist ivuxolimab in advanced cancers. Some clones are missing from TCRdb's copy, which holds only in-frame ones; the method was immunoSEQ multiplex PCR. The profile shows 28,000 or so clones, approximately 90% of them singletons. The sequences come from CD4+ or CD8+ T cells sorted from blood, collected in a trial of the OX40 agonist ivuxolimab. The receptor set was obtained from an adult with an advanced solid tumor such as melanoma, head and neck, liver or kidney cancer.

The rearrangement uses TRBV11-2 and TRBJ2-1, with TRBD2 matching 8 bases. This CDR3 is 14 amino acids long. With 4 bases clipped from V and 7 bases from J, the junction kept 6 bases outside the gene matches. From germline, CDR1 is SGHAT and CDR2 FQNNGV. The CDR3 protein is CASSYGGAVNEQFF. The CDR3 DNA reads TGTGCCAGCAGCTACGGGGGGGCGGTGAATGAGCAGTTCTTC.

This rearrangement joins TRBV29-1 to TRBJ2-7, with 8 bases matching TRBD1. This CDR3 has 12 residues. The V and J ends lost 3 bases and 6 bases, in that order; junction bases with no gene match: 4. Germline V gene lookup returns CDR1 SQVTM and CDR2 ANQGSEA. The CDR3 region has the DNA TGCAGCGTTGAGGCAGGGGGCCTCGAGCAGTACTTC. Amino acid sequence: CSVEAGGLEQYF.

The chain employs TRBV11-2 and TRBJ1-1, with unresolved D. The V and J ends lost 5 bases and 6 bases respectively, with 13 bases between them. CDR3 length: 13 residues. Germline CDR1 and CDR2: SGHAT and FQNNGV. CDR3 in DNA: TGTGCCAGCAGCCCCCGGGGAGGCTCTGAAGCTTTCTTT. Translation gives CASSPRGGSEAFF.

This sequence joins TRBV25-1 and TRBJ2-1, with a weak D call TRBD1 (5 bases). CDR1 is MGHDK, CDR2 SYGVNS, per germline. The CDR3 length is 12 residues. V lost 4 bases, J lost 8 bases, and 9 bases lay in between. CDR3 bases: TGTGCCAGCAGTGCTCAGGGCTATGAGCAGTTCTTC. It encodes CASSAQGYEQFF. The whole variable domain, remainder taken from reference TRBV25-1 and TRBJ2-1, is EADIYQTPRYLVIGTGKKITLECSQTMGHDKMYWYQQDPGMELHLIHYSYGVNSTEKGDLSSESTVSRIRTEHFPLTLESARPSHTSQYLCASSAQGYEQFFGPGTRLTVL.

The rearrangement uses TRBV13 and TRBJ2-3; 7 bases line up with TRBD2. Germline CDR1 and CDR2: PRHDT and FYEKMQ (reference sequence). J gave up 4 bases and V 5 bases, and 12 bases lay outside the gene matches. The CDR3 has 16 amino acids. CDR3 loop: CASSRAWRAGPDTQYF. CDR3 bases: TGTGCCAGCAGCCGCGCGTGGAGAGCGGGGCCAGATACGCAGTATTTT.